The clone carrying this T cell receptor (beta chain) showed up just a few times. The data belong to a study of blood T cell repertoires in COVID-19. On the study more broadly: PBMCs, B-cell-depleted T cells, or T cells provided the cDNA or gDNA that made up the material.

Germline loops: CDR1 SQVTM, CDR2 ANQGSEA. This CDR3 comprises 13 residues. Trimming took off 4 bases at V and 5 bases at J, with 12 bases between the two ends. Method: immunoSEQ multiplex PCR; TCRdb's copy keeps in-frame clones and lacks some. This table holds some 200,000 clones, 84% found once. The sequence was collected from a woman in her 40s who had recovered from COVID-19. Sequenced input: peripheral blood. The V gene is TRBV29-1, the J gene TRBJ1-3; a possible D gene is TRBD1 (5 bases). CDR3 loop: CSVASGFRNTIYF. CDR3 coding DNA: TGCAGCGTTGCTTCAGGGTTTAGAAACACCATATATTTT.